Each of the 17 T cell receptor beta chains below was sequenced from the same sample in a study of T cells after yellow fever vaccination. TCRdb re-called the 5' RACE reads through MiXCR, storing one row per CDR3 protein. The sample includes some 320,000 distinct CDR3 sequences, less than 9.5% of them seen just once. The sequenced sample was CD4+ T cells sorted from PBMCs, obtained 5 days after the yellow fever booster vaccination. These TCRs come from a man aged 18 to 30 who received the YFV17D yellow fever vaccine.

This clonotype was seen ten or more times. The rearrangement joins TRBV18 to TRBJ2-5; unclear D gene. Germline assignment: CDR1 KGHSH and CDR2 LQKENI. V gave up 1 base and J gave up 3 bases, with 9 bases separating them. The CDR3 sequence is 14 residues long. The CDR3 nucleotides are TGTGCCAGCTCACCACGCTCGGTTGAAGAGACCCAGTACTTC. Translation gives CASSPRSVEETQYF.

DNA of the CDR3: TGCAGTGTTTGGGGGCCAGGCCAAGAGACCCAGTACTTC. Amino acid sequence: CSVWGPGQETQYF. The V gene is TRBV20-1, the J gene TRBJ2-5; maybe TRBD1 (6 bases). This CDR3 has 13 amino acids. In germline, CDR1 is DFQATT, CDR2 SNEGSKA (reference sequence). V was trimmed by 7 bases and J by 1 base, leaving 13 bases between them.

This clonotype was detected only a few times. This chain uses TRBV12-3 or TRBV12-4 with TRBJ2-1; D tentatively reads TRBD1 or TRBD2 (6 bases each). The V gene lost 6 bases and the J gene lost 5 bases, with 17 bases spanning the gap. The CDR3 length is 15 residues. The CDR3 region is CASSPWGAPHNEQFF. In DNA, the CDR3 is TGTGCCAGCAGCCCATGGGGGGCCCCCCACAATGAGCAGTTCTTC.

The chain employs TRBV20-1 and TRBJ1-2; D unresolved. The CDR3 length is 14 residues. The V and J ends lost 3 bases and 4 bases respectively, with 15 bases between them. Germline-derived CDR1 and CDR2 are DFQATT and SNEGSKA (reference sequence). The DNA for the CDR3 is TGCAGTGCTAGCCCCCCCGCAGGAGTCTATGGCTACACCTTC. Residues: CSASPPAGVYGYTF.

The genes are TRBV7-9 and TRBJ1-1; D unresolved. The CDR3 totals 12 residues. V lost 5 bases and J 1 base, leaving 5 bases between the germline ends. Germline CDR1 reads SEHNR; CDR2 reads FQNEAQ (reference sequence). Here the CDR3 reads CASSTPNTEAFF. CDR3 DNA: TGTGCCAGCAGCACACCGAACACTGAAGCTTTCTTT.

V gene TRBV18 combines with J gene TRBJ1-1; TRBD1 matches at 7 bases. Germline V lookup: CDR1 KGHSH, CDR2 LQKENI. Germline trimming cut 2 bases from V and 1 base from J; bases unmatched to any gene: 1. The CDR3 contains 14 residues. CDR3 nucleotides: TGTGCCAGCTCACCAAACAGGGGGAACACTGAAGCTTTCTTT. Amino acids: CASSPNRGNTEAFF.

The chain recombines TRBV7-2 with TRBJ1-5, with a tentative D call TRBD1 (5 bases). Trimming cost V 5 bases and J 3 bases, with 14 bases left between them. This CDR3 comprises 15 residues. Germline lookup yields CDR1 SGHTA and CDR2 FQGNSA. The CDR3 loop reads CASSVAAGPNQPQHF. CDR3 DNA sequence: TGTGCCAGCAGCGTCGCGGCAGGGCCCAATCAGCCCCAGCATTTT.

The rearrangement joins TRBV6-5 to TRBJ2-5; unclear D gene. Deletions cut 5 bases from V and 5 bases from J, with 9 bases between. This CDR3 is 12 amino acids long. Germline CDR1 reads MNHEY; CDR2 reads SVGAGI. CDR3 DNA sequence: TGTGCCAGCAGTCCCCGACGGGAGACCCAGTACTTC. This sequence encodes CASSPRRETQYF.

This clonotype was observed a handful of times. The genes are TRBV5-1 and TRBJ2-5, with D possibly called TRBD1 or TRBD2 (5 bases each). The CDR3 length is 14 residues. V was shortened by 3 bases and J by 2 bases, with 11 bases between the two germline ends. In germline, CDR1 is SGHRS, CDR2 YFSETQ. The CDR3 coding sequence is TGCGCCAGCAGCTCAGGGACCCCACAAGAGACCCAGTACTTC. This codes for CASSSGTPQETQYF.

In this sample, this clonotype turned up many times. The chain couples TRBV7-2 to TRBJ2-3; 8 bases are a match to TRBD1. Germline CDR1 SGHTA, CDR2 FQGNSA. CDR3 length equals 14 residues. J gave up 4 bases and V 5 bases, and 5 bases lay outside the gene matches. CDR3 sequence (DNA): TGTGCCAGCAGCATAAGACAGGGGCCAGATACGCAGTATTTT. This encodes CASSIRQGPDTQYF.

This rearrangement joins TRBV6-1 to TRBJ2-3, with D unresolved. V dropped 2 bases and J dropped 0 bases, with 6 bases sitting between them. The germline V gene has CDR1 MNHNS and CDR2 SASEGT. CDR3 length: 14 amino acids. The CDR3 is CASSETGSTDTQYF. The CDR3 DNA reads as TGTGCCAGCAGTGAAACGGGTAGCACAGATACGCAGTATTTT.

This clonotype was recorded a few times. V is TRBV27 and J is TRBJ1-2; 9 nucleotides match TRBD1. The germline V gene has CDR1 MNHEY and CDR2 SMNVEV (reference sequence). V shed 6 bases, J shed 4 bases, and the junction held 6 bases outside the gene matches. This CDR3 has 14 amino acids. For the CDR3, the DNA is TGTGCCAGCAGAAAGGACAGGGGTCTCTATGGCTACACCTTC. Translated: CASRKDRGLYGYTF.

The chain combines TRBV11-2 with TRBJ2-5, with TRBD1 as a possible D gene (6 bases). The ends were cut back, 5 bases at V and 2 bases at J, with 18 bases in the middle. The CDR3 has 16 amino acids. The V gene's germline CDR1 is SGHAT and CDR2 FQNNGV. The CDR3 protein is CASSLVGQTIQETQYF. CDR3 sequence (DNA): TGTGCCAGCAGCCTCGTCGGACAGACGATTCAAGAGACCCAGTACTTC.

This clonotype showed up just a few times. The J gene is TRBJ2-1, the V gene TRBV7-9; 7 bases line up with TRBD2. The J segment lost 10 bases and the V segment lost 0 bases, leaving 6 bases of the junction unmatched. The CDR3 contains 14 residues. Per germline, CDR1 SEHNR and CDR2 FQNEAQ (reference sequence). CDR3: CASSLAGASGEQFF. The CDR3 DNA follows: TGTGCCAGCAGCTTAGCAGGAGCTAGCGGAGAGCAGTTCTTC.

This clonotype was picked up a small number of times. The rearrangement joins TRBV11-2 to TRBJ1-6; tentatively, D is TRBD1 (5 bases). The V gene's germline CDR1 is SGHAT and CDR2 FQNNGV. The CDR3 extends over 15 amino acids. The V end was cut by 0 bases, the J end by 7 bases, with 10 bases between. CDR3: CASSLEGGGNSPLHF. CDR3 nucleotides: TGTGCCAGCAGCTTAGAAGGCGGGGGGAATTCACCCCTCCACTTT.

This chain uses TRBV3-1 with TRBJ1-2, with D unresolved. Germline V gives CDR1 LGHDT, CDR2 YNNKEL (reference sequence). The germline V and J ends were trimmed by 4 bases and 10 bases, with 16 bases remaining between them. The CDR3 contains 13 residues. CDR3: CASSREGPLLYTF. The CDR3 DNA sequence: TGTGCCAGCAGCCGGGAGGGCCCTCTCCTCTACACCTTC.

The sample holds many counts of this clonotype. This chain connects TRBV7-2 to TRBJ2-3; maybe TRBD2 (5 bases). Germline CDR1 reads SGHTA; CDR2 reads FQGNSA. The CDR3 contains 14 residues. V lost 2 bases to trimming and J lost 4 bases, with 10 bases between them. CDR3 nucleotide sequence: TGTGCCAGCAGCTTAAGGAGGTCGCCAGATACGCAGTATTTT. This gives the protein CASSLRRSPDTQYF.